This TCR beta chain was captured in a study of cytomegalovirus exposure and HLA in healthy donors. Findings and limits, study-wide: The classifier was said to identify cytomegalovirus status with high specificity and sensitivity. Some highly shared sequence variants likely arose as a pipeline artifact. An analysis was carried out later, and it reportedly showed fewer N-insertions in an Asian-associated ancestry cluster than the roughly 700-donor mean. An analysis was carried out at a later point. It showed that HLA-associated TCR beta chains were more clonally expanded than equally common non-associated chains.

This clone was recorded a few times. Its antigen is still unknown. The germline V gene has CDR1 SGHKS and CDR2 YYEKEE (reference sequence). The CDR3 is 18 residues long. The V and J ends lost 0 bases and 4 bases respectively, with 22 bases between them. With 60 Vbeta and 13 Jbeta primers, the PCR was carried out. The assay was immunoSEQ multiplex PCR, and TCRdb's table has in-frame clones only and misses some. Found here are over 100,000 clones, approximately 80% of them singletons; the top ten hold less than 2%. The gene calls are TRBV5-5 and TRBJ1-2, with D uncertain. Specimen: PBMCs. This receptor was taken from a female donor in good health and CMV-seropositive. The CDR3: CASSLAIGSGSGLYGYTF. CDR3 bases: TGTGCCAGCAGCTTGGCCATCGGTAGCGGGTCTGGTCTCTATGGCTACACCTTC. Full variable domain (remainder filled in from reference TRBV5-5 and TRBJ1-2): DAGVTQSPTHLIKTRGQQVTLRCSPISGHKSVSWYQQVLGQGPQFIFQYYEKEERGRGNFPDRFSARQFPNYSSELNVNALLLGDSALYLCASSLAIGSGSGLYGYTFGSGTRLTVV.